These 17 T cell receptor beta chains were sequenced from one sample in a study of shared clonotypes between healthy human individuals. Only CD45RO-negative cells positively selected for CCR7 counted as naive CD8 cells, so terminally differentiated effector memory CD45RA+ cells were excluded. Using immunoSEQ multiplex PCR, the repertoire was profiled, and TCRdb retains in-frame clones only, with some absent. The repertoire holds about 2.1 million clones, with just over 90% as singletons. Material for sequencing was naive CD8+ T cells from PBMCs. These receptors were obtained from a man between 18 and 35 years old in good health. Some clones in this sample may be carry-over from other donors' samples.

DNA for the CDR3: TGTGCCAGCAGCGGCTTCGGGGGGCATGAGCAGTTCTTC. Protein product: CASSGFGGHEQFF. This chain links TRBV7-8 with TRBJ2-1; tentative D call: TRBD2 (7 bases). In germline, CDR1 is SGHVS, CDR2 FQNEAQ. The CDR3 sequence is 13 residues long. V dropped 5 bases and J dropped 8 bases, with 13 bases sitting between them. The full variable domain, its missing parts supplied by reference TRBV7-8 and TRBJ2-1, is GAGVSQSPRYKVAKRGQDVALRCDPISGHVSLFWYQQALGQGPEFLTYFQNEAQLDKSGLPSDRFFAERPEGSVSTLKIQRTQQEDSAVYLCASSGFGGHEQFFGPGTRLTVL.

As regards this clone: The sample holds other DNA sequences that translate to the same CDR3. The chain carries TRBV6-6 and TRBJ2-7; D not resolved. This CDR3 has 13 residues. V was clipped by 0 bases and J by 4 bases, with 7 bases between them. The V gene's germline CDR1 is MNHNY and CDR2 SVGAGI (reference sequence). CDR3 bases: TGTGCCAGCAGTTACTCCCTAGATTACGAGCAGTACTTC. This gives the protein CASSYSLDYEQYF.

This rearrangement joins TRBV28 to TRBJ2-7; TRBD2 agrees at 10 bases. The CDR3 totals 14 residues. The trim removed 6 bases at V and 5 bases at J, leaving 7 bases unmatched. Germline assignment: CDR1 MDHEN and CDR2 SYDVKM. Here the CDR3 DNA reads TGTGCCAGCAGCAGACTAGCGGGTCTCAACGAGCAGTACTTC. This codes for CASSRLAGLNEQYF.

V usage is TRBV13 and J usage is TRBJ2-1; 15 positions match TRBD2. CDR1 and CDR2 (germline): PRHDT, FYEKMQ (reference sequence). V lost 5 bases to trimming and J lost 6 bases; unmatched junction nucleotides: 14. CDR3 length equals 19 residues. The CDR3 here is CASSGRTSGRATYFNEQFF. For the CDR3, the DNA is TGTGCCAGCAGCGGGCGGACTAGCGGGAGGGCAACATACTTCAATGAGCAGTTCTTC.

This chain uses TRBV2 with TRBJ1-1; TRBD1 might be the D (6 bases). Germline assignment: CDR1 SNHLY and CDR2 FYNNEI. CDR3 length: 14 amino acids. The V end was cut by 2 bases, the J end by 4 bases, with 11 bases between. The CDR3, as DNA: TGTGCCAGCAGTGAACGGGGCAGGGGCACTGAAGCTTTCTTT. It codes for CASSERGRGTEAFF.

This clone appeared a single time. CDR3 amino acids: CASSHRTSGRFGPYNEQFF. In DNA form, the CDR3 reads TGTGCCAGCTCACACCGGACTAGCGGGAGGTTTGGACCCTACAATGAGCAGTTCTTC. This rearrangement joins TRBV18 to TRBJ2-1; 14 positions agree with TRBD2. Per germline, CDR1 KGHSH and CDR2 LQKENI. This CDR3 has 19 amino acids. The V gene end was trimmed by 4 bases and the J gene end by 2 bases; junction bases not matched to a gene: 10. Supplemented by reference TRBV18 and TRBJ2-1, the full variable domain reads NAGVMQNPRHLVRRRGQEARLRCSPMKGHSHVYWYRQLPEEGLKFMVYLQKENIIDESGMPKERFSAEFPKEGPSILRIQQVVRGDSAAYFCASSHRTSGRFGPYNEQFFGPGTRLTVL.

This rearrangement joins TRBV7-9 to TRBJ2-1; no clear D. CDR3 size: 15 residues. Germline V CDR1 and CDR2: SEHNR, FQNEAQ (reference sequence). V was clipped by 5 bases and J by 2 bases, with 13 bases between them. The CDR3: CASSPGLGAYNEQFF. In DNA, the CDR3 is TGTGCCAGCAGCCCCGGTCTAGGAGCCTACAATGAGCAGTTCTTC.

The gene calls are TRBV9 and TRBJ2-7; TRBD1 is a possible D gene (6 bases). The CDR3 runs 15 residues. CDR1 is SGDLS and CDR2 is YYNGEE in the germline V gene. Trimming cost V 0 bases and J 5 bases, with 15 bases left between them. CDR3 in amino acids: CASSVGPGAGDEQYF. The CDR3 nucleotides are TGTGCCAGCAGCGTAGGTCCAGGGGCTGGGGACGAGCAGTACTTC.

J is TRBJ2-7 and V is TRBV2; 7 nucleotides align to TRBD1. This CDR3 is 12 amino acids long. V was pared by 7 bases and J by 4 bases, with 4 bases of the junction left unmatched. Germline assignment: CDR1 SNHLY and CDR2 FYNNEI. The CDR3 DNA is TGTGCCAGCACCCGGGACAGTTACGAGCAGTACTTC. Protein sequence: CASTRDSYEQYF.

The chain carries TRBV28 and TRBJ2-1; 9 bases are a match to TRBD2. Unmatched junction bases numbered 9, after V lost 1 base and J lost 8 bases. This CDR3 is 16 amino acids long. Germline CDR1 reads MDHEN; CDR2 reads SYDVKM. CDR3 in DNA: TGTGCCAGCAGTTTATCTATAGCGGGAGAGCAGGATGAGCAGTTCTTC. Its translation is CASSLSIAGEQDEQFF. Complete variable domain (other parts from reference TRBV28 and TRBJ2-1): DVKVTQSSRYLVKRTGEKVFLECVQDMDHENMFWYRQDPGLGLRLIYFSYDVKMKEKGDIPEGYSVSREKKERFSLILESASTNQTSMYLCASSLSIAGEQDEQFFGPGTRLTVL.

The chain couples TRBV28 to TRBJ1-3; D gene unclear. The CDR3 runs 16 residues. With 4 bases removed from V and 0 bases from J, the gap between germline ends came to 13 bases. Germline-derived CDR1 and CDR2 are MDHEN and SYDVKM. The CDR3 here is CASSSYYNPSGNTIYF. CDR3 nucleotide sequence: TGTGCCAGCAGTTCATACTACAACCCCTCTGGAAACACCATATATTTT.

CDR3: CAISEKRTSGRYEQYF. CDR3 in DNA: TGTGCCATCAGTGAAAAACGGACTAGCGGGAGATACGAGCAGTACTTC. V gene TRBV10-3 combines with J gene TRBJ2-7, with 13 bases matching TRBD2. The CDR3 length is 16 residues. Germline assignment: CDR1 ENHRY and CDR2 SYGVKD. The V and J ends lost 3 bases and 4 bases, in that order; junction bases with no gene match: 6.

The rearrangement uses TRBV7-2 and TRBJ2-5, with 12 bases identical to TRBD2. V shed 2 bases and J 5 bases; nucleotides not matched to a gene: 9. In germline, CDR1 is SGHTA, CDR2 FQGNSA. CDR3 length equals 17 residues. CDR3 loop: CASSLRFRTSGKETQYF. CDR3 sequence (DNA): TGTGCCAGCAGCTTACGTTTTCGGACTAGCGGGAAGGAGACCCAGTACTTC. Based on the CDR3 plus reference TRBV7-2 and TRBJ2-5, the full variable domain is GAGVSQSPSNKVTEKGKDVELRCDPISGHTALYWYRQSLGQGLEFLIYFQGNSAPDKSGLPSDRFSAERTGGSVSTLTIQRTQQEDSAVYLCASSLRFRTSGKETQYFGPGTRLLVL.

The genes are TRBV27 and TRBJ1-1; no clear D gene. Germline values: CDR1 MNHEY, CDR2 SMNVEV (reference sequence). The CDR3 consists of 13 residues. With 5 bases removed from V and 6 bases from J, the gap between germline ends came to 13 bases. The CDR3, as DNA: TGTGCCAGCAGTCCCGGTCTGACGGCTGAAGCTTTCTTT. This sequence encodes CASSPGLTAEAFF.

This clone is a singleton in its sample. This chain uses TRBV29-1 with TRBJ2-2, with a tentative D call TRBD2 (5 bases). CDR3 length: 16 residues. With 0 bases removed from V and 4 bases from J, the gap between germline ends came to 15 bases. The germline V gene has CDR1 SQVTM and CDR2 ANQGSEA. In DNA, the CDR3 is TGCAGCGTTGAAGACCGCTCGAGGGATAGCACCGGGGAGCTGTTTTTT. This translates into CSVEDRSRDSTGELFF.

A word on this clone: Other DNA sequences from this sample encode an identical CDR3 as well. The V call is TRBV6-5, the J call TRBJ1-5; 10 nucleotides align to TRBD1. In germline, CDR1 is MNHEY, CDR2 SVGAGI. V gave up 6 bases and J gave up 6 bases; unmatched junction bases: 5. The length of the CDR3 is 14 residues. CDR3 sequence (DNA): TGTGCCAGCAGCTCGGACAGGGGGGGTCAGCCCCAGCATTTT. Its protein product is CASSSDRGGQPQHF.

CDR3 region: CASSPRSYYEQYF. Written as DNA, the CDR3 is TGTGCCAGTAGTCCCCGTTCCTATTACGAGCAGTACTTC. V gene TRBV19 combines with J gene TRBJ2-7; unclear D gene. The ends were cut back, 5 bases at V and 4 bases at J, with 12 bases in the middle. The CDR3 loop spans 13 amino acids. Germline CDR1 reads LNHDA; CDR2 reads SQIVND (reference sequence).